The text below deals with one T cell receptor (beta chain). The germline V and J ends were trimmed by 2 bases and 2 bases, with 11 bases remaining between them. The CDR3 runs 15 residues. Germline lookup yields CDR1 SGHRS and CDR2 YFSETQ. Measured with immunoSEQ multiplex PCR; TCRdb has only the in-frame clones, and not every one. Here the sample spans over 65,000 clones, roughly 92% being singletons. This entry is derived from a study of T cell changes during pregnancy in multiple sclerosis. Sequencing used peripheral blood, obtained in the first trimester of pregnancy. The sequence was obtained from a female donor with multiple sclerosis, enrolled in a pregnancy study. The chain uses TRBV5-1 and TRBJ2-1, with D tentatively TRBD1 (6 bases). CDR3 in DNA: TGCGCCAGCAGCTTAGGACAGAGTGCCTACAATGAGCAGTTCTTC. Its translation: CASSLGQSAYNEQFF.